The 24 T cell receptor beta chains in this list originate from one sample, sequenced in a study of cytomegalovirus exposure and HLA in healthy donors. The PCR was carried out with 60 Vbeta primers and 13 Jbeta primers. Assay used: immunoSEQ multiplex PCR; TCRdb lists only in-frame clones, some missing. In the table there are about 140,000 clones, roughly 86% of which are singletons. The sequenced material came from PBMCs. These receptors were taken from a man younger than 35 in good health and CMV-seropositive.

The chain employs TRBV6-5 and TRBJ2-5, with D maybe TRBD2 (6 bases). The ends were cut back, 6 bases at V and 2 bases at J, with 13 bases in the middle. The CDR3 is 14 amino acids. Germline V CDR1 and CDR2: MNHEY, SVGAGI. In DNA form, the CDR3 reads TGTGCCAGCAGACTAGCAGGAGATCAAGAGACCCAGTACTTC. This sequence encodes CASRLAGDQETQYF.

The table lists this clone with a count of one. An end of the junction differs from the germline gene, which may be a read error. The chain has TRBV29-1 and TRBJ1-1; possible D gene TRBD1, 6 bases. The CDR3 has 14 residues. CDR1 and CDR2 from the germline V gene are SQVTM and ANQGSEA. CDR3 protein: CSVEGGGFATEAFF. The CDR3 DNA is TGCAGCGTAGAAGGGGGGGGTTTTGCAACTGAAGCTTTCTTT.

CDR3 region: CATSRDRGVLNEKLFF. For the CDR3, the DNA is TGTGCCACCAGCAGAGATCGCGGCGTACTGAATGAAAAACTGTTTTTT. The V call is TRBV15, the J call TRBJ1-4; D gene unclear. The V gene lost 0 bases and the J gene lost 5 bases, with 13 bases spanning the gap. The CDR3 extends over 16 amino acids. Germline V gene sequence: CDR1 LNHNV, CDR2 YYDKDF (reference sequence).

The chain joins TRBV4-1 to TRBJ1-2; 8 bases match TRBD1. The CDR3 spans 15 residues. J lost 2 bases, V lost 1 base, and 3 bases had no gene match. Germline V gene data show CDR1 as MGHRA and CDR2 as YSYEKL. DNA of the CDR3: TGCGCCAGCAGCCAAGGACAGGGGATCAACTATGGCTACACCTTC. Translated, it gives CASSQGQGINYGYTF.

This clone was picked up one time. This chain uses TRBV5-1 with TRBJ2-5; a weak D match, TRBD2 (5 bases). The CDR3 is 14 residues long. Trimming removed 6 bases from V and 2 bases from J, with 14 bases in between. Germline CDR1 SGHRS, CDR2 YFSETQ. CDR3 sequence: CASTPGGPQETQYF. CDR3 coding DNA: TGCGCCAGCACCCCCGGAGGACCACAAGAGACCCAGTACTTC.

This chain's CDR3 is CSVTEDNEQFF. CDR3 sequence (DNA): TGCAGTGTAACGGAGGACAATGAGCAGTTCTTC. The rearrangement joins TRBV20-1 to TRBJ2-1; tentatively, D is TRBD2 (5 bases). Trimming cost V 7 bases and J 5 bases, with 9 bases left between them. CDR1 and CDR2 from the germline V gene are DFQATT and SNEGSKA (reference sequence). CDR3 length: 11 amino acids.

The rearrangement joins TRBV28 to TRBJ1-3; no clear D. This CDR3 has 15 amino acids. The V and J ends lost 6 bases and 0 bases respectively, with 12 bases between them. Germline CDR1 is MDHEN and CDR2 is SYDVKM. CDR3 loop: CASRSPGSSGNTIYF. The CDR3 nucleotides read TGTGCCAGCAGATCCCCAGGAAGCTCTGGAAACACCATATATTTT.

This clone has just one count. CDR3 DNA sequence: TGTGCCACCAGCGGACGGGACTTCCCCAATGAGCAGTTCTTC. It is translated as CATSGRDFPNEQFF. This rearrangement joins TRBV15 to TRBJ2-1; D is possibly TRBD2 (6 bases). The V gene lost 5 bases and the J gene lost 6 bases, with 14 bases spanning the gap. CDR1 and CDR2 from the germline V gene are LNHNV and YYDKDF (reference sequence). The CDR3 totals 14 residues. Together with reference TRBV15 and TRBJ2-1, the CDR3 gives the full variable domain: DAMVIQNPRYQVTQFGKPVTLSCSQTLNHNVMYWYQQKSSQAPKLLFHYYDKDFNNEADTPDNFQSRRPNTSFCFLDIRSPGLGDTAMYLCATSGRDFPNEQFFGPGTRLTVL.

The chain is built from TRBV5-1 and TRBJ2-7, with D maybe TRBD2 (6 bases). The germline V gene encodes CDR1 SGHRS and CDR2 YFSETQ. CDR3 length equals 14 residues. Trimming removed 0 bases at V and 2 bases at J, with 9 bases between. The CDR3 DNA is TGCGCCAGCAGCTTGGTGGGAGGAGCCTACGAGCAGTACTTC. Its translation: CASSLVGGAYEQYF.

This sequence joins TRBV27 and TRBJ1-4; no reliable D call. V lost 3 bases to trimming and J lost 4 bases, with 21 bases between them. This CDR3 comprises 18 residues. The germline gives CDR1 MNHEY, CDR2 SMNVEV (reference sequence). Here the CDR3 DNA reads TGTGCCAGCAGTTTCACTTTTGCCTATGGGCCCGTTAATGAAAAACTGTTTTTT. Translating it yields CASSFTFAYGPVNEKLFF.

This rearrangement joins TRBV11-2 to TRBJ1-2; maybe TRBD1 (6 bases). This CDR3 contains 17 residues. From germline, CDR1 is SGHAT and CDR2 FQNNGV. Trimming removed 0 bases from V and 5 bases from J, with 19 bases in between. CDR3: CASSLEALRGGYYGYTF. CDR3 DNA sequence: TGTGCCAGCAGCTTAGAAGCCCTCCGAGGGGGATATTATGGCTACACCTTC. Full variable domain (remainder filled in from reference TRBV11-2 and TRBJ1-2): EAGVAQSPRYKIIEKRQSVAFWCNPISGHATLYWYQQILGQGPKLLIQFQNNGVVDDSQLPKDRFSAERLKGVDSTLKIQPAKLEDSAVYLCASSLEALRGGYYGYTFGSGTRLTVV.

The DNA for the CDR3 is TGTGCCAGCAGTCGGAGACAGGGAACGGTAGGGGCCAACGTCCTGACTTTC. Amino acids: CASSRRQGTVGANVLTF. The chain carries TRBV27 and TRBJ2-6, with 7 bases fitting TRBD1. Trimming removed 5 bases from V and 4 bases from J; junction bases left unmatched: 11. The CDR3 totals 17 residues. CDR1 and CDR2 (germline): MNHEY, SMNVEV (reference sequence).

The chain uses TRBV27 and TRBJ2-1, with D maybe TRBD2 (6 bases). V lost 4 bases and J lost 7, with 11 bases in between. Germline CDR1 is MNHEY and CDR2 is SMNVEV (reference sequence). The CDR3 has 13 amino acids. In nucleotides, the CDR3 is TGTGCCAGCAGTTCCCGAGGAGGGAATGAGCAGTTCTTC. As protein: CASSSRGGNEQFF.

The chain links TRBV9 to TRBJ1-1; TRBD1 matches at 7 bases. The V gene's germline CDR1 is SGDLS and CDR2 YYNGEE. The CDR3 runs 15 residues. The V segment lost 3 bases and the J segment 0 bases; nucleotides outside the gene matches: 5. Here the CDR3 DNA reads TGTGCCAGCAGCGCCCCGGGACAGATGAACACTGAAGCTTTCTTT. Its protein is CASSAPGQMNTEAFF. Drawing the rest from reference TRBV9 and TRBJ1-1, the complete variable domain is DSGVTQTPKHLITATGQRVTLRCSPRSGDLSVYWYQQSLDQGLQFLIQYYNGEERAKGNILERFSAQQFPDLHSELNLSSLELGDSALYFCASSAPGQMNTEAFFGQGTRLTVV.

This clone has only one observation. The chain joins TRBV18 to TRBJ1-2, with 7 positions matching TRBD1. The CDR3 runs to 15 residues. Germline CDR1 reads KGHSH; CDR2 reads LQKENI. With 5 bases clipped from V and 5 bases from J, the junction kept 11 bases outside the gene matches. In nucleotides, the CDR3 is TGTGCCAGCTCATCAACCCAGGGGGGATGGTATGGCTACACCTTC. Translated: CASSSTQGGWYGYTF.

The chain recombines TRBV11-2 with TRBJ1-2, with no clear D. This CDR3 comprises 11 residues. Germline CDR1 and CDR2: SGHAT and FQNNGV. V was trimmed by 3 bases and J by 5 bases, leaving 4 bases between them. This chain's CDR3 is CASSLEYGYTF. The CDR3 DNA reads as TGTGCCAGCAGCTTGGAGTATGGCTACACCTTC.

The rearrangement uses TRBV18 and TRBJ2-1; 11 bases agree with TRBD1. Germline-derived CDR1 and CDR2 are KGHSH and LQKENI. The CDR3 runs to 17 residues. Trimming cost V 6 bases and J 1 base; bases outside gene matches: 8. The CDR3 loop is CASSRGQGAWSYNEQFF. The CDR3 DNA is TGTGCCAGCTCTCGTGGACAGGGGGCATGGTCCTACAATGAGCAGTTCTTC.

The genes are TRBV15 and TRBJ2-2; 8 positions agree with TRBD1. This CDR3 region has 16 residues. Unmatched junction bases numbered 6, after V lost 1 base and J lost 5 bases. Germline CDR1 is LNHNV and CDR2 is YYDKDF (reference sequence). CDR3 coding DNA: TGTGCCACCAGCAGAGGCGGCAGGGGGCCGACCGGGGAGCTGTTTTTT. Translating it yields CATSRGGRGPTGELFF. Supplemented by reference TRBV15 and TRBJ2-2, the full variable domain reads DAMVIQNPRYQVTQFGKPVTLSCSQTLNHNVMYWYQQKSSQAPKLLFHYYDKDFNNEADTPDNFQSRRPNTSFCFLDIRSPGLGDTAMYLCATSRGGRGPTGELFFGEGSRLTVL.

The chain combines TRBV5-4 with TRBJ1-1, with TRBD1 matching 7 bases. The CDR3 extends over 15 amino acids. V shed 1 base, J shed 5 bases, and the junction held 8 bases outside the gene matches. Germline-derived CDR1 and CDR2 are SGHNT and YYREEE (reference sequence). The CDR3 nucleotides read TGTGCCAGCAGCTTGACAACAGGGGTTAGTACTGAAGCTTTCTTT. Protein product: CASSLTTGVSTEAFF.

The rearrangement joins TRBV30 to TRBJ1-2; D gene ambiguous. The CDR3 runs to 15 residues. Germline CDR1 and CDR2: GTSNPN and SVGIG (reference sequence). V was clipped by 3 bases and J by 6 bases, with 20 bases between them. This CDR3 is CAWSVIGPGGDGYTF. CDR3 nucleotide sequence: TGTGCCTGGAGCGTTATAGGTCCGGGCGGGGATGGCTACACCTTC.

The chain combines TRBV21-1 with TRBJ2-2; the DNA was not used to check the table's D call, TRBD1. TRBV21-1 is marked as a pseudogene. This CDR3 spans 14 amino acids. This CDR3 reads CASSKSGRAGELFF. CDR3 nucleotides: TGTGCCAGCAGCAAATCGGGCAGGGCCGGGGAGCTGTTTTTT.

This clone is a singleton in its sample. This specimen includes other DNA sequences encoding the same CDR3. This chain connects TRBV1 to TRBJ1-1. TRBV1 is termed a pseudogene. This CDR3 has 12 amino acids. CDR3: CTSLGVNTEAFF. The CDR3 DNA reads as TGCACCAGCCTCGGAGTGAACACCGAAGCTTTCTTT.

The chain recombines TRBV11-2 with TRBJ2-1; 8 bases map to TRBD2. The length of the CDR3 is 16 residues. With V trimmed by 5 bases and J by 5 bases, 11 bases remained unmatched. Germline CDR1 SGHAT, CDR2 FQNNGV. CDR3 bases: TGTGCCAGCAGCACATATAGCGGGGAGTGGGACAATGAGCAGTTCTTC. Protein sequence: CASSTYSGEWDNEQFF.

The rearrangement links TRBV2 to TRBJ1-5, with 9 positions matching TRBD1. The CDR3 totals 13 residues. CDR1 is SNHLY and CDR2 is FYNNEI in the germline V gene. J lost 6 bases, V lost 4 bases, and 1 base had no gene match. The chain's CDR3 is CASSGQGGQPQHF. The DNA of the CDR3 is TGTGCCAGCAGTGGACAGGGGGGTCAGCCCCAGCATTTT.